This is a list of T cell receptor beta chains from one sample in a study of cytomegalovirus exposure and HLA in healthy donors. The data were produced by immunoSEQ multiplex PCR, yet TCRdb's version contains in-frame clones alone and is incomplete. The repertoire holds some 150,000 clones, with roughly 76% as singletons. Input material: PBMCs. These receptors were obtained from a woman between 18 and 30 years old in good health and CMV-seropositive. The conserved cysteine and the conserved F or W are not part of the CDR3 here. The D gene is left open where the match is weak.

V: TRBV18
J: TRBJ1-6
D: TRBD1
CDR3: ASSRATGTNSPLH

V: TRBV15
J: TRBJ2-3
D: TRBD1
CDR3: ATSGYRGRTDTQY

V: TRBV2
J: TRBJ2-7
D: TRBD1
CDR3: ASSLDREGEQY

V: TRBV11-2
J: TRBJ2-7
D: NA
CDR3: ASSLEQGTLEQY

V: TRBV28
J: TRBJ2-7
D: TRBD2
CDR3: ASSQSGGEQY

V: TRBV11-2
J: TRBJ2-3
D: TRBD2
CDR3: ASSRLRGGLTDTQY

V: TRBV28
J: TRBJ1-5
D: NA
CDR3: ASSLSFGVGSRSNQPQH

V: TRBV5-1
J: TRBJ2-5
D: NA
CDR3: ASSPGRLETQY

V: TRBV28
J: TRBJ1-4
D: TRBD1
CDR3: ASSNPQGAGNEKLF

V: TRBV9
J: TRBJ2-7
D: NA
CDR3: ASSPSFVGDEQY

V: TRBV10-3
J: TRBJ2-2
D: TRBD2
CDR3: AISESGTGGLGGELF

V: TRBV7-6
J: TRBJ2-3
D: TRBD2
CDR3: ASSLDGGTMLDTQY

V: TRBV19
J: TRBJ2-3
D: NA
CDR3: ASNRGRADTQY

V: TRBV7-3
J: TRBJ2-7
D: TRBD1
CDR3: ASSQDGTGAYEQY

V: TRBV10-3
J: TRBJ1-1
D: TRBD1
CDR3: AIGEDRGNTEAF

V: TRBV12-5
J: TRBJ2-3
D: TRBD2
CDR3: ASGLVLTSGGDTQY

V: TRBV7-9
J: TRBJ2-7
D: TRBD1
CDR3: ASSKTGTDYEQY

V: TRBV7-9
J: TRBJ2-1
D: TRBD1
CDR3: ASSSRTGYNEQF

V: TRBV28
J: TRBJ2-7
D: NA
CDR3: ASSPDRDWYEQY

V: TRBV10-3
J: TRBJ1-1
D: TRBD1
CDR3: AISPGQGTRENTEAF

V: TRBV5-1
J: TRBJ2-6
D: TRBD1
CDR3: ASSSALAGGKSGANGLT

V: TRBV6-5
J: TRBJ2-7
D: NA
CDR3: ASSRGTYEQY

V: TRBV10-3
J: TRBJ2-3
D: TRBD1
CDR3: AISEGQGATQY

V: TRBV6-6
J: TRBJ1-4
D: NA
CDR3: ASSPGSSNEKLF

V: TRBV19
J: TRBJ1-5
D: TRBD1
CDR3: ASSIVDRVHQPQH

V: TRBV10-3
J: TRBJ1-1
D: TRBD1
CDR3: AIRTGGSTEAF

V: TRBV27
J: TRBJ2-1
D: TRBD2
CDR3: ASTNSGGLNEQF

V: TRBV6-1
J: TRBJ2-5
D: NA
CDR3: ASTPGAETQY

V: TRBV6-4
J: TRBJ2-3
D: NA
CDR3: ASSDSRGGPDTQY

V: TRBV7-9
J: TRBJ1-2
D: NA
CDR3: ASSGSPGIGGRSEGYT

V: TRBV18
J: TRBJ1-4
D: NA
CDR3: ASSPTNEKLF

V: TRBV6-6
J: TRBJ1-1
D: NA
CDR3: ASRNGGNTEAF

V: TRBV11-2
J: TRBJ2-3
D: NA
CDR3: ASTLDLTDTQY

V: TRBV28
J: TRBJ1-2
D: NA
CDR3: ASSLHDSLSFGGYT

V: TRBV19
J: TRBJ2-5
D: TRBD2
CDR3: ASSVGLAWGETQY

V: TRBV11-2
J: TRBJ2-5
D: NA
CDR3: ASSQLGADQETQY

V: TRBV5-6
J: TRBJ2-7
D: NA
CDR3: ASSLGTGYEQY

V: TRBV9
J: TRBJ2-7
D: NA
CDR3: ASSALGGAANYEQY

V: TRBV7-8
J: TRBJ2-5
D: NA
CDR3: ASSKDAVGTQY

V: TRBV28
J: TRBJ1-2
D: NA
CDR3: ASTIATSYGYT

V: TRBV10-1
J: TRBJ1-1
D: NA
CDR3: ASRAKTGIDTEAF

V: TRBV6-1
J: TRBJ2-3
D: NA
CDR3: ASPVGVGTDTQY

V: TRBV15
J: TRBJ1-6
D: NA
CDR3: ATSRDRVLGTYNSPLH

V: TRBV15
J: TRBJ1-6
D: NA
CDR3: ATSRTTPDRGHSPLH

V: TRBV11-3
J: TRBJ2-5
D: TRBD2
CDR3: ASSPSPGGQETQY

V: TRBV5-4
J: TRBJ1-3
D: NA
CDR3: ASSLPGTPGNTIY